The clone carrying this T cell receptor beta chain was seen repeatedly, ten times or more. This sample was included in a study of metastatic and nonmetastatic thyroid tumors. CDR3 length equals 16 residues. V trimming: 4 bases; J trimming: 3 bases; junction bases outside the gene matches: 6. Germline lookup yields CDR1 SGHTA and CDR2 FQGTGA. There were no patients who had received any treatment before thyroid surgery. Using MiXCR, TCRdb re-called clones from the PCR reads. The repertoire holds approximately 30,000 clones, with around 15% as singletons. This receptor was taken from a male donor with papillary thyroid cancer or a benign thyroid nodule (not recorded which). Some clones in this sample may be carry-over from other donors' samples. Material for sequencing was blood. This chain connects TRBV7-3 to TRBJ2-2, with 9 bases that match TRBD2. CDR3 loop: CASSSLAGPYTGELFF. CDR3 sequence (DNA): TGTGCCAGCAGCTCCCTAGCGGGACCTTACACCGGGGAGCTGTTTTTT.